The next 2 T cell receptor beta chains were all read from a single sample in a study of blood T cell repertoires in COVID-19. TCRdb keeps only in-frame clones here, not all; method: immunoSEQ multiplex PCR. The data hold tens of thousands of clones, with more than 75% observed a single time. Sequenced sample: peripheral blood. All receptors come from a woman aged 80 or over with acute or convalescent COVID-19.

The chain couples TRBV5-6 to TRBJ2-1; D is ambiguous. This CDR3 region has 16 residues. V was shortened by 1 base and J by 2 bases, with 13 bases between the two germline ends. The germline CDR1 and CDR2 sequences are SGHDT and YYEEEE. CDR3 sequence reads: CASSLFQTGAYNEQFF. CDR3 nucleotides: TGTGCCAGCAGCTTGTTTCAGACTGGTGCCTACAATGAGCAGTTCTTC.

The V gene is TRBV2, the J gene TRBJ1-3, with 9 bases fitting TRBD1. CDR1 and CDR2 from the germline V gene are SNHLY and FYNNEI. The CDR3 is 14 residues long. V gave up 5 bases and J gave up 7 bases; unmatched junction bases: 6. CDR3 coding DNA: TGTGCCAGCAGTACACAGGGGGCAAGGAACACCATATATTTT. Its translation is CASSTQGARNTIYF.